The clone carrying this TCR beta chain was seen at least ten times. The antigen remains unidentified. The authors amplified TCR beta CDR3 by multiplex PCR with 32 V and 13 J primers. TCRdb itself ran the multiplex PCR reads through MiXCR, one entry per CDR3 protein. This sample yields some 10,000 distinct CDR3 sequences, of which around 30% are seen a single time; about an eighth belongs to the top ten. The sample comes from a study of immune heterogeneity within non-small cell lung tumors. The overall study: The tumor set comprised a few squamous cell carcinomas and more than eight non-squamous carcinomas (plus 1 not otherwise specified). Study-level findings and limits: Individual patients largely had distinct high-frequency T-cell receptor beta clonotypes from one another. Tumor sites in a patient shared identical dominant CDR3 beta clonotypes and also carried site-unique high-frequency clones.

Bulk tumor genomic DNA, 500 to 750 ng per sample, was used as template. Spaced far apart, several biopsies were taken from each primary tumor during surgery. The study enrolled patients with untreated, newly diagnosed non-small cell lung cancer who underwent curative surgery. Donors comprised newly diagnosed non-small cell lung cancer patients undergoing surgery with curative intent. The germline V gene has CDR1 LGHNT and CDR2 FRNRAP. The V and J ends lost 1 base and 4 bases respectively, with 7 bases between them. The CDR3 has 13 residues. This TCR was sampled from a man aged 45-65 years with non-small cell lung cancer. The sequencing input was lung tumor tissue. This chain connects TRBV12-5 to TRBJ1-1, with a tentative D call TRBD1 (5 bases). The CDR3 DNA sequence: TGTGCTAGTGGTTTGGGGGGGGGCACTGAAGCTTTCTTT. Protein: CASGLGGGTEAFF. Looking up the rest from reference TRBV12-5 and TRBJ1-1 gives the full variable domain: DARVTQTPRHKVTEMGQEVTMRCQPILGHNTVFWYRQTMMQGLELLAYFRNRAPLDDSGMPKDRFSAEMPDATLATLKIQPSEPRDSAVYFCASGLGGGTEAFFGQGTRLTVV.